The 15 T cell receptor beta chains presented below share a single source sample, sequenced in a study of T cell responses to AZD1222 COVID-19 vaccine. Profiling relied on immunoSEQ multiplex PCR, and the TCRdb table lists in-frame clones only, not all of them. The sample lists around 200,000 clones; roughly 94% were seen once. This specimen consisted of peripheral blood, obtained 28 days after the second AZD1222 dose. All receptors come from an adult who received the AZD1222 COVID-19 vaccine.

This chain connects TRBV18 to TRBJ1-5; D is undetermined. V lost 2 bases to trimming and J lost 5 bases, with 10 bases between them. The CDR3 contains 14 residues. Germline V gene sequence: CDR1 KGHSH, CDR2 LQKENI. CDR3 residues: CASSPDFNDQPQHF. CDR3 nucleotide sequence: TGTGCCAGCTCACCAGACTTTAACGATCAGCCCCAGCATTTT.

The chain joins TRBV5-6 to TRBJ1-2; D is possibly TRBD1 (6 bases). The V gene's germline CDR1 is SGHDT and CDR2 YYEEEE. Trimming cost V 5 bases and J 8 bases, with 19 bases left between them. This CDR3 is built from 14 residues. CDR3 sequence: CASSRQDVLIGYTF. The CDR3 region has the DNA TGTGCCAGCAGTAGACAGGACGTCCTTATCGGCTACACCTTC.

This clone has only one observation. V and J are TRBV15 and TRBJ2-6; no definite D call. V gave up 1 base and J gave up 2 bases, with 0 bases separating them. CDR1 is LNHNV, CDR2 YYDKDF, per germline (reference sequence). The CDR3 loop spans 13 amino acids. This CDR3 reads CATSRAGANVLTF. CDR3 DNA: TGTGCCACCAGCAGAGCTGGGGCCAACGTCCTGACTTTC.

The CDR3 nucleotides read TGTGCCAGCAGCTTGGCCGGGGGGCGTCGAGTTTACAATGAGCAGTTCTTC. It yields the protein CASSLAGGRRVYNEQFF. The V gene is TRBV5-4, the J gene TRBJ2-1, with D perhaps TRBD2 (7 bases). The CDR3 is 17 amino acids. Trimming shortened V by 0 bases and J by 4 bases, and 17 bases separated the two germline ends. Germline lookup yields CDR1 SGHNT and CDR2 YYREEE (reference sequence).

The genes are TRBV6-4 and TRBJ1-1; D is unclear. The CDR3 is 13 amino acids. V was cut by 3 bases and J by 1 base, with 6 bases left in between. Germline lookup yields CDR1 MRHNA and CDR2 SNTAGT. Here the CDR3 reads CASSEGRNTEAFF. Written as DNA, the CDR3 is TGTGCCAGCAGTGAGGGCAGGAACACTGAAGCTTTCTTT.

This chain connects TRBV5-6 to TRBJ2-1; 10 bases line up with TRBD2. With V trimmed by 0 bases and J by 3 bases, 3 bases remained unmatched. In germline, CDR1 is SGHDT, CDR2 YYEEEE. The CDR3 length is 16 residues. The CDR3 DNA sequence: TGTGCCAGCAGCTTGGATAGCGGGAGGATCTACAATGAGCAGTTCTTC. Protein: CASSLDSGRIYNEQFF.

This clone was seen only once. The CDR3 sequence: CATSRVQGTQGRGNTIYF. For the CDR3, the DNA is TGTGCCACCAGCAGAGTACAGGGGACCCAAGGGCGTGGAAACACCATATATTTT. The rearrangement links TRBV15 to TRBJ1-3; 7 positions agree with TRBD1. The germline V gene encodes CDR1 LNHNV and CDR2 YYDKDF (reference sequence). Losses at the gene ends were 1 base for V and 3 bases for J; bases not matched to a gene: 12. The CDR3 contains 18 residues.

This chain uses TRBV4-1 with TRBJ1-1; 8 bases map to TRBD1. The germline gives CDR1 MGHRA, CDR2 YSYEKL. Trimming removed 0 bases from V and 1 base from J; junction bases left unmatched: 19. This CDR3 contains 21 residues. The CDR3 loop reads CASSQDRAGGFRPRENTEAFF. The CDR3 DNA sequence: TGCGCCAGCAGCCAAGATCGGGCAGGGGGCTTTCGGCCCAGAGAGAACACTGAAGCTTTCTTT.

The genes are TRBV5-1 and TRBJ2-2; TRBD1 is a possible D gene (5 bases). Germline values: CDR1 SGHRS, CDR2 YFSETQ. Trimming cost V 1 base and J 2 bases, with 9 bases left between them. CDR3 size: 15 residues. The CDR3 DNA follows: TGCGCCAGCAGCTTGCGGCAGGGAAACACCGGGGAGCTGTTTTTT. Its translation: CASSLRQGNTGELFF.

The rearrangement joins TRBV6-2 or TRBV6-3 to TRBJ1-1, with D hard to call. This CDR3 is built from 12 residues. Trimming stripped 2 bases from V and 5 bases from J, with 6 bases between. Germline CDR1 reads MNHEY; CDR2 reads SVGEGT. The CDR3 region is CASSYEVTEAFF. For the CDR3, the DNA is TGTGCCAGCAGTTACGAGGTAACTGAAGCTTTCTTT.

This clone was recorded many times. V is TRBV6-2 or TRBV6-3 and J is TRBJ1-1; no definite D call. Germline CDR1 MNHEY, CDR2 SVGEGT. V was shortened by 2 bases and J by 1 base, with 5 bases between the two germline ends. The CDR3 is 13 residues long. CDR3: CASSYAENTEAFF. In DNA, the CDR3 is TGTGCCAGCAGTTACGCAGAGAACACTGAAGCTTTCTTT.

This chain joins TRBV5-4 and TRBJ2-5; tentatively, D is TRBD2 (6 bases). V shed 4 bases and J shed 5 bases, with 24 bases lying between them. The germline V gene has CDR1 SGHNT and CDR2 YYREEE (reference sequence). This CDR3 comprises 17 residues. CDR3 sequence reads: CASSRAAGPAFFETQYF. The DNA of the CDR3 is TGTGCCAGCAGCAGGGCGGCGGGGCCGGCATTTTTTGAGACCCAGTACTTC.

The gene calls are TRBV3-1 (or the pseudogene TRBV3-2) and TRBJ2-2; D ambiguous. V lost 3 bases and J lost 2, with 4 bases in between. This CDR3 contains 13 residues. Looked up from germline, CDR1 is LGHDT and CDR2 is YNNKEL (reference sequence). The CDR3 spells CASSHRNTGELFF. In nucleotides, the CDR3 is TGTGCCAGCAGCCATCGTAACACCGGGGAGCTGTTTTTT.

The chain has TRBV28 and TRBJ1-2; possibly TRBD1 for D (6 bases). CDR1 MDHEN and CDR2 SYDVKM come from the germline V gene. Trimming took 6 bases from V and 2 from J, leaving 16 bases between them. The CDR3 extends over 15 amino acids. The CDR3 DNA reads as TGTGCCAGCAGCTACAGGGCTATATTCAACTATGGCTACACCTTC. Residues: CASSYRAIFNYGYTF.

The chain combines TRBV5-1 with TRBJ1-3; D not resolved. The CDR3 totals 15 residues. CDR1 SGHRS and CDR2 YFSETQ come from the germline V gene. The germline V and J ends were trimmed by 4 bases and 0 bases, with 11 bases remaining between them. The CDR3 coding sequence is TGCGCCAGCAGCCCGAATAGAAACTCTGGAAACACCATATATTTT. It yields the protein CASSPNRNSGNTIYF.